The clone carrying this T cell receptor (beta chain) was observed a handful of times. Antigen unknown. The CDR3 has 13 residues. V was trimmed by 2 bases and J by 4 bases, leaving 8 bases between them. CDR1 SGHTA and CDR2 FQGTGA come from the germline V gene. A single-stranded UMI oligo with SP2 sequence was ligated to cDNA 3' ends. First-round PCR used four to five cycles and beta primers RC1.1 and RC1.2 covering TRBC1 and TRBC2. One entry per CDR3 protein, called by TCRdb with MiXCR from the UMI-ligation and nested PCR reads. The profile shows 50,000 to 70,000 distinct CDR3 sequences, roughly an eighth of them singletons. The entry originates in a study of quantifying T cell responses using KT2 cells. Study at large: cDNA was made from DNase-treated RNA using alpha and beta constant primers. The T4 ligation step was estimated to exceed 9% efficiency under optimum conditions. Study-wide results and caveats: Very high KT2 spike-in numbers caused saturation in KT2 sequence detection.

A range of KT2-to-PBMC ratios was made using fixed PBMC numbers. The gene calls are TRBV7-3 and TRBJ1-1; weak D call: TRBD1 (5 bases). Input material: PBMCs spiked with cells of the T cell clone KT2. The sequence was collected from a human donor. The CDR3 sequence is CASSLAGTTEAFF. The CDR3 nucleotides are TGTGCCAGCAGCTTAGCAGGGACCACTGAAGCTTTCTTT.